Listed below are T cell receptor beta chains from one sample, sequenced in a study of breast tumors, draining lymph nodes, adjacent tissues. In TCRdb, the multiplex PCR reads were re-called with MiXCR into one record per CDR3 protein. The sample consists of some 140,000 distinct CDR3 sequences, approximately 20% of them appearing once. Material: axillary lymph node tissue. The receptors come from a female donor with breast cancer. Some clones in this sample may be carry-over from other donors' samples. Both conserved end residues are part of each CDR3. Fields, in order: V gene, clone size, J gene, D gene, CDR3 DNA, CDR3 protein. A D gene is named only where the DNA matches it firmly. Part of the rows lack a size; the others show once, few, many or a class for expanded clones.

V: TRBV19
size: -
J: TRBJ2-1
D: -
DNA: TGTGCCAGTAGTCCCTCCCGGGATAACACCAATGAGCAGTTCTTC
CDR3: CASSPSRDNTNEQFF

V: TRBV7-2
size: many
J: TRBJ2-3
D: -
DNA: TGTGCCAGCAGCTTAAGGAGTGGCAGGGTCACAGATACGCAGTATTTT
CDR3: CASSLRSGRVTDTQYF

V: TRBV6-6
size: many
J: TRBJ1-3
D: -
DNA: TGTGCCAGCCTAGGGGGGAACACCATATATTTT
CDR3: CASLGGNTIYF

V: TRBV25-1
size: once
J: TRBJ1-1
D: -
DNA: TGTGCCAGCAGTGCTTGGAACACTGAAGCTTTCTTT
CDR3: CASSAWNTEAFF

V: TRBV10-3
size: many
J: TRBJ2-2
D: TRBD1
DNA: TGTGCCATCAGACCCGGGACAGGGGGCTCCGGGGAGCTGTTTTTT
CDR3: CAIRPGTGGSGELFF

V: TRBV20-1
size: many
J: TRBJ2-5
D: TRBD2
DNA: TGCAGTGCTAGAACGATTAGCGGGGAGGCCCAAGAGACCCAGTACTTC
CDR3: CSARTISGEAQETQYF

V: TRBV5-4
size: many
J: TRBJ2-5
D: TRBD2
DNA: TGTGCCAGCAGCTTGTCTTGGCGGGAGGGGTTTAGAAGAGAGACCCAGTACTTC
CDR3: CASSLSWREGFRRETQYF

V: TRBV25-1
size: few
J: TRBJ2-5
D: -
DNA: TGTGCCAGCGGTCAAGAGACCCAGTACTTC
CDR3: CASGQETQYF

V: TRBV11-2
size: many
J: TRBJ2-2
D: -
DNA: TGTGCCAGCAGCTTAGACCTGAACACCGGGGAGCTGTTTTTT
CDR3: CASSLDLNTGELFF

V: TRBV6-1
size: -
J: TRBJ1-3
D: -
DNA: TGTGCCAGCAGTGGACTCTCTGGAAACACCATATATTTT
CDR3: CASSGLSGNTIYF

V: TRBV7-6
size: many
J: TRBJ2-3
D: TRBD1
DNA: TGTGCCAGCAGCACGACAGGGTCTACGCAGTATTTT
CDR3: CASSTTGSTQYF

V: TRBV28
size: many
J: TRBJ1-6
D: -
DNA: TGTGCCAGCAGTCCTTCACAGGGAGCCAATTCACCCCTCCACTTT
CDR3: CASSPSQGANSPLHF

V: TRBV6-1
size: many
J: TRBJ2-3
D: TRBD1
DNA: TGTGCCAGCAGTGGATCCAGACAGGGTGGCCCAGATACGCAGTATTTT
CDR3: CASSGSRQGGPDTQYF

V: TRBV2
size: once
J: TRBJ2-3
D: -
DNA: TGTGCCAGCAGTCTTCTCACAGATACGCGGTATTTT
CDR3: CASSLLTDTRYF

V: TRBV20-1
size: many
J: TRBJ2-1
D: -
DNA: TGCAGTGCCCAAGGAAGGACTAACTACAATGAGCAGTTCTTC
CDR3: CSAQGRTNYNEQFF

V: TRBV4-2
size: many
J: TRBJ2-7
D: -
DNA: TGTGCCAGCAGCCAAGTGGGATCCTCCGGCGAGCAGTACTTC
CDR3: CASSQVGSSGEQYF

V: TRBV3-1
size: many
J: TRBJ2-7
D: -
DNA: TGTGCCAGCAGCCAACGTAACAGGGCCTACGAGCAGTACTTC
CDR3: CASSQRNRAYEQYF

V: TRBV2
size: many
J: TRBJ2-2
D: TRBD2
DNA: TGTGCCAGCACCCCAGCGGGAGGGGGCACCGGGGAGCTGTTTTTT
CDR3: CASTPAGGGTGELFF

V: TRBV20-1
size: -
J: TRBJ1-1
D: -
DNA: TGCAGTGCAAAATACAGGGCCGGGGCTGAAGCTTTCTTT
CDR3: CSAKYRAGAEAFF

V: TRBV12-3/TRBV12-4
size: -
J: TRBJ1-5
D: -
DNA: TGTGCCAGCACCAGGTCCGGGGGCGGTCAGCCCCAGCATTTT
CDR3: CASTRSGGGQPQHF

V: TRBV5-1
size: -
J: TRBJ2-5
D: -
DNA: TGCGCCAGCAAAGGAGAGACCCAGTACTTC
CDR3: CASKGETQYF

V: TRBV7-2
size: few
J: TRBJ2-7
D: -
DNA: TGTGCCAGCAGCTTATATCAGGACATGTACGAGCAGTACTTC
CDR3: CASSLYQDMYEQYF

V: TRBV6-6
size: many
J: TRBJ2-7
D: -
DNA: TGTGCCAGCAATGGGGGGGCTAGCGACGAGCAGTACTTC
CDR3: CASNGGASDEQYF

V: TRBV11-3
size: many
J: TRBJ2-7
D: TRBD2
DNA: TGTGCCAGCAGCTTAGTGGGTAGCGGGAGCCACGAGCAGTACTTC
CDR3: CASSLVGSGSHEQYF

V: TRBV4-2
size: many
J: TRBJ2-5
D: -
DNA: TGTGCCAGCAGCCAAGACCCCGAGTACCAAGAGACCCAGTACTTC
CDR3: CASSQDPEYQETQYF

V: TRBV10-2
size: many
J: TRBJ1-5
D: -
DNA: TGCGCCAGCGGGTTATCTAGCAATCAGCCCCAGCATTTT
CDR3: CASGLSSNQPQHF

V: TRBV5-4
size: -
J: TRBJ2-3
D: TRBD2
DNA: TGTGCCAGCAGCCTTGGGGGGGATAGCACAGATACGCAGTATTTT
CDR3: CASSLGGDSTDTQYF

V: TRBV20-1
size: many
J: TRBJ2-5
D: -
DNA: TGCAGTGCTGATCTCGAGACCCAGTACTTC
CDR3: CSADLETQYF

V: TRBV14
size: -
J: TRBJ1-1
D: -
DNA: TGTGCCAGCAGCCAAGGACGACAGGCAAGGTTAAGTGAAGCTTTCTTT
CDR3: CASSQGRQARLSEAFF

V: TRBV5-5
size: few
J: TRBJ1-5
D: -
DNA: TGTGCCAGCAGCTTGTGGACATCCACCAATCAGCCCCAGCATTTT
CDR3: CASSLWTSTNQPQHF

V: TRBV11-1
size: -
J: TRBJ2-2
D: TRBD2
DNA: TGTGCCAGCAGCCGACTAGCGGGGTCGAACACCGGGGAGCTGTTTTTT
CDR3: CASSRLAGSNTGELFF

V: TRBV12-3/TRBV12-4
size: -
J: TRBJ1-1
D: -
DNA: TGTGCCAGCATTCTGGGAAACACTGAAGCTTTCTTT
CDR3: CASILGNTEAFF

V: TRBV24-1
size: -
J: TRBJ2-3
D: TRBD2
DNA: TGTGCCACCAGTGACCCCGGGACTAGCGGGAGGGCCAAAGATACGCAGTATTTT
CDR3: CATSDPGTSGRAKDTQYF

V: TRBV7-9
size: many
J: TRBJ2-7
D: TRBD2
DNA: TGTGCCAGCAGCTTAGTGCTAGCGGGAGCGTACGAGCAGTACTTC
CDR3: CASSLVLAGAYEQYF

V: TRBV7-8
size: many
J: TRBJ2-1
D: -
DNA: TGTGCCAGCAGCCTGTTGGCTACTTACAATGAGCAGTTCTTC
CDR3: CASSLLATYNEQFF